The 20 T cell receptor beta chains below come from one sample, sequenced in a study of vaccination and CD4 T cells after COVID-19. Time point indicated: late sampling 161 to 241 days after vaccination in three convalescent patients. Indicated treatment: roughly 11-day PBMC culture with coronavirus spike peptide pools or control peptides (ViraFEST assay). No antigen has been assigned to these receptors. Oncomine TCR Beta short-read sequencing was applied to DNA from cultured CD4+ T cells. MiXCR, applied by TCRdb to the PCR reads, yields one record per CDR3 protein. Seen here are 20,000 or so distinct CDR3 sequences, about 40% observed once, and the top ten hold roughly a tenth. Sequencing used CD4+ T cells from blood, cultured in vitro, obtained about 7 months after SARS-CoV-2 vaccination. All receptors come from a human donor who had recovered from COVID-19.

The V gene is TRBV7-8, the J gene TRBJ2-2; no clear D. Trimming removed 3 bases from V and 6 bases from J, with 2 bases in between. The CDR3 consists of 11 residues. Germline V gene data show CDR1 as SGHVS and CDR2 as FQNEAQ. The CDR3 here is CASSFPGELFF. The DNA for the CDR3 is TGTGCCAGCAGCTTTCCCGGGGAGCTGTTTTTT.

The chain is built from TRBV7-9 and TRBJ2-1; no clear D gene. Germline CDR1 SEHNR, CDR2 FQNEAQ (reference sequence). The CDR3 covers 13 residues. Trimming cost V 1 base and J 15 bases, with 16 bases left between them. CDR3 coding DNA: TGTGCCAGCAGCTTAGTCGACCCCCGGTGGCCGTTCTTC. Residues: CASSLVDPRWPFF.

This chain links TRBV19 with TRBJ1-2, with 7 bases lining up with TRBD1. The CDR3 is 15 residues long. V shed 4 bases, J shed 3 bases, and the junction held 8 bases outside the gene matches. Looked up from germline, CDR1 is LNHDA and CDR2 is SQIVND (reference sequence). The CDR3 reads CASSKERTGDYGYTF. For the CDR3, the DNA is TGTGCCAGTAGTAAGGAGCGCACAGGGGACTATGGCTACACCTTC.

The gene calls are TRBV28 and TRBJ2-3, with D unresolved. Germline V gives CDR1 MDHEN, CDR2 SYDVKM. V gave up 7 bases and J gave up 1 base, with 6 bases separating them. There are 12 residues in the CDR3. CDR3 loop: CASNQGTDTQYF. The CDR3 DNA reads TGTGCCAGCAATCAAGGCACAGATACGCAGTATTTT.

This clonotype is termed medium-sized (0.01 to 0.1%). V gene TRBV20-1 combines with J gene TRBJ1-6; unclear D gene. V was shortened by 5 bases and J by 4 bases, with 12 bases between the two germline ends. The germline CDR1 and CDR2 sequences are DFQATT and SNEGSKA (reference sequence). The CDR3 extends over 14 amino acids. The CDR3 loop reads CSAPDRLYNSPLHF. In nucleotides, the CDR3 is TGCAGTGCTCCAGACCGGTTATATAATTCACCCCTCCACTTT.

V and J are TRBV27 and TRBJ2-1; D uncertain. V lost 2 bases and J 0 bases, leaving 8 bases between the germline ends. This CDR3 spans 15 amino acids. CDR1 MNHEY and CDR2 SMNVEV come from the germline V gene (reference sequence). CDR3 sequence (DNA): TGTGCCAGCAGTTTAGTGCTGAGCTCCTACAATGAGCAGTTCTTC. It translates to CASSLVLSSYNEQFF.

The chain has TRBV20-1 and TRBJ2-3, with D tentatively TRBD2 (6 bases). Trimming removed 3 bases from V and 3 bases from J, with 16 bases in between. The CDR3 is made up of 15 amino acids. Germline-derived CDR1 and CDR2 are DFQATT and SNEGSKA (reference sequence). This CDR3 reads CSASSAAGTTDTQYF. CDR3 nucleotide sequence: TGCAGTGCTAGTTCGGCGGCGGGAACAACAGATACGCAGTATTTT.

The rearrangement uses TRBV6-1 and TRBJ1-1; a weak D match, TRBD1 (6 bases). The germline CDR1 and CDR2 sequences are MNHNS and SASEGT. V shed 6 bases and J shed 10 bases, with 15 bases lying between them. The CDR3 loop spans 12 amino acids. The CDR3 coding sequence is TGTGCCAGCAGCCGAGCGGGGGCTGGAGCTTTCTTT. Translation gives CASSRAGAGAFF.

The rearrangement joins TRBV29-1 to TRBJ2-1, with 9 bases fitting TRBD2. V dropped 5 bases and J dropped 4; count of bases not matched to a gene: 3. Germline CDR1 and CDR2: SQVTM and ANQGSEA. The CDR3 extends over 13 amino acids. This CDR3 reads CSVMTSGYNEQFF. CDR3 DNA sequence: TGCAGCGTTATGACTAGCGGATACAATGAGCAGTTCTTC.

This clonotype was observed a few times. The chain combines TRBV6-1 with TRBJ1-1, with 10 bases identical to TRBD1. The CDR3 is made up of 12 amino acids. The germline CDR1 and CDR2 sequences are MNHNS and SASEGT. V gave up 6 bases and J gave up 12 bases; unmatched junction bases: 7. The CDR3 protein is CASSTDRGRTFF. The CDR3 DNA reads TGTGCCAGCAGCACCGACAGGGGGCGAACTTTCTTT.

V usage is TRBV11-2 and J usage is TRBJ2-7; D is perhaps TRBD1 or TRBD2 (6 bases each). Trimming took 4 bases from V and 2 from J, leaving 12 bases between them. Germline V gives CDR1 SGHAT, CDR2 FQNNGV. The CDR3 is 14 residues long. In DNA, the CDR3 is TGTGCCAGCAGCTCGACTAGGGGGGCCTACGAGCAGTACTTC. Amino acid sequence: CASSSTRGAYEQYF.

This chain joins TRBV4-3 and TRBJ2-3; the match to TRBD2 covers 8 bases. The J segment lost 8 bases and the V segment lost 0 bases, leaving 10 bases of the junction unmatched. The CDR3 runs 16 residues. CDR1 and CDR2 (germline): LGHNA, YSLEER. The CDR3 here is CASSQDGLAGPGTQYF. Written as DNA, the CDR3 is TGCGCCAGCAGCCAAGATGGGTTAGCGGGACCGGGTACGCAGTATTTT.

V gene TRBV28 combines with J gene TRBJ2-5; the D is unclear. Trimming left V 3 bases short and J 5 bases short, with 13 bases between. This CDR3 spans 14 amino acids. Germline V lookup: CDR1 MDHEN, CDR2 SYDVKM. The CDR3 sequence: CASSFSRPPETQYF. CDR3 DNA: TGTGCCAGCAGTTTCTCTCGACCGCCCGAGACCCAGTACTTC.

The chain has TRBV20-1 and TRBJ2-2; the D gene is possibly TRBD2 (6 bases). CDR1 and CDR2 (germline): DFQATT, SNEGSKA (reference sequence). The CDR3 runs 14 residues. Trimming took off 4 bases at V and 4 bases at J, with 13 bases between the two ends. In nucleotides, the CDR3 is TGCAGTGCTAAGAGTGGGAGGCCCACCGGGGAGCTGTTTTTT. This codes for CSAKSGRPTGELFF.

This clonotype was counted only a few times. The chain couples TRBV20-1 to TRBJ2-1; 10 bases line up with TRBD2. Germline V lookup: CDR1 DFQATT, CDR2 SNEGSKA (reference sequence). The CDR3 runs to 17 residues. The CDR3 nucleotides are TGCAGGGCCCCTCGGCCCAGCGGGAGGGCCAAAGACAATGAGCAGTTCTTC. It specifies CRAPRPSGRAKDNEQFF.

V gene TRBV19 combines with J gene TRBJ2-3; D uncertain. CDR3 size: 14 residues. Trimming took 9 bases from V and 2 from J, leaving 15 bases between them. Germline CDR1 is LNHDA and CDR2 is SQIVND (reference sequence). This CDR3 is CASSSDRSTDTQYF. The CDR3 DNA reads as TGTGCCAGCTCCTCGGATAGGTCCACAGATACGCAGTATTTT. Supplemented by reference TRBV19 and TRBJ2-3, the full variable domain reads DGGITQSPKYLFRKEGQNVTLSCEQNLNHDAMYWYRQDPGQGLRLIYYSQIVNDFQKGDIAEGYSVSREKKESFPLTVTSAQKNPTAFYLCASSSDRSTDTQYFGPGTRLTVL.

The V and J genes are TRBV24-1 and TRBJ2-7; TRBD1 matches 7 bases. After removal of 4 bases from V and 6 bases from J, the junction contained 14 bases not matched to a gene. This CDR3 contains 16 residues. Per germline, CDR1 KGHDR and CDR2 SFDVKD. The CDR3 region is CATSDPRLGGYGEQYF. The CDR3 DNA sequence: TGTGCCACCAGTGACCCGAGGTTAGGGGGCTATGGCGAGCAGTACTTC.

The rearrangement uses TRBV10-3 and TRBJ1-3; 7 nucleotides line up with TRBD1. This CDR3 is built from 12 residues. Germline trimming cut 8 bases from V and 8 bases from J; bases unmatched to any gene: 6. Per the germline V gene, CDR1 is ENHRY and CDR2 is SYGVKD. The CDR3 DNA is TGTGCCATCGGCCAGGGGGGAGACACCATATATTTT. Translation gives CAIGQGGDTIYF.

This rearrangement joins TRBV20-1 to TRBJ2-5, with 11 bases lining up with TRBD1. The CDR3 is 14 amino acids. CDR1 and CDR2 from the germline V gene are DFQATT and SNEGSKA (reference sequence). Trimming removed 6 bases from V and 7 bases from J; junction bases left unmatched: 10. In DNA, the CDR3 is TGCAGTGCAAGCGGACAGGGGGCGGTTGGGACCCAGTACTTC. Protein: CSASGQGAVGTQYF.

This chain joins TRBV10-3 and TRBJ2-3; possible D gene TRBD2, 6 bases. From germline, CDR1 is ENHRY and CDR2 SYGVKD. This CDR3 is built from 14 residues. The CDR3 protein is CAMRGRSKTDTQYF. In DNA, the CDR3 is TGTGCTATGAGAGGGAGGTCGAAGACAGATACGCAGTATTTT.